The clone carrying this T cell receptor beta chain has ten or more counts. Antigen unknown. The J segment lost 3 bases and the V segment lost 4 bases, leaving 8 bases of the junction unmatched. This CDR3 region has 16 residues. The germline gives CDR1 SGDLS, CDR2 YYNGEE. Template input was genomic DNA from bulk tumor (around 630 ng per sample). Multiple biopsies spaced far apart were taken from each primary tumor during surgery. Those enrolled were patients newly diagnosed with untreated non-small cell lung cancer and undergoing curative surgery. Every donor was a newly diagnosed non-small cell lung cancer patient having surgery with curative intent. The data were taken from a study of immune heterogeneity within non-small cell lung tumors. Study-level points and caveats: Between one patient and another, high-frequency T-cell receptor beta clonotypes were largely distinct.

A first 10-cycle multiplex round used 32 V-gene and 13 J-gene primers on TCR beta CDR3. A single record per CDR3 protein comes from TCRdb applying MiXCR to the multiplex PCR reads. The sample includes 11,000 or so distinct CDR3 sequences, 25% to 30% of them seen just once. This sequence joins TRBV9 and TRBJ1-3, with TRBD1 identical over 9 bases. Sequencing was performed on lung tumor tissue. This receptor was obtained from a man aged 50 to 60 with non-small cell lung cancer. The CDR3 is CASSLRQGESGNTIYF. CDR3 in DNA: TGTGCCAGCAGCCTCCGACAGGGGGAAAGTGGAAACACCATATATTTT.